This entry describes one TCR beta chain. What it recognizes is unknown. The data were taken from a study of cytotoxic CD8 clonotypes in ibrutinib-treated CLL. The study's findings and limits: The study found clonality rose at ibrutinib response, then fell toward baseline at progression.

The CDR3 length is 13 residues. Trimming shortened V by 4 bases and J by 4 bases, and 8 bases separated the two germline ends. Germline CDR1 reads LGHNA; CDR2 reads YSLEER. TCRdb's copy holds only in-frame clones and misses some; the assay was immunoSEQ multiplex PCR. The sample holds under 50,000 clones, roughly two thirds seen once. The gene calls are TRBV4-3 and TRBJ1-5; tentatively, D is TRBD1 (6 bases). The receptor was isolated from a human donor with chronic lymphocytic leukemia. The sequencing used PBMCs, collected at disease progression, from a patient treated with ibrutinib. The CDR3 protein is CASSPDRNQPQHF. In nucleotides, the CDR3 is TGCGCCAGCAGCCCAGACAGGAATCAGCCCCAGCATTTT.